This T cell receptor beta chain stems from a study of CD8+CD57+ T cells in acquired aplastic anemia (dated 2018 in TCRdb). Looking at the study overall: DNA extracted from sorted CD4+ and CD8+ cells had a mean of about 3.2 ug, with a range of about 0.18 to 27.4 ug. CD8+CD57+ expansion was defined as a frequency above the mean frequency observed in healthy subjects.

Via the germline V gene, CDR1 is SQVTM and CDR2 ANQGSEA. At the junction V is shortened by 3 bases and J by 6 bases, with 8 bases in between. The CDR3 sequence holds 11 residues, the cysteine and phenylalanine included. The CDR3 DNA has 33 bases and is translated from base 1. On the study overall, not on this receptor specifically: Although some 28 CD8+ CDR3 sequences were shared by patients and controls, these sequences appeared highly expressed in patients and within the immunodominant clones of patients. CD8+ Simpson's diversity did not differ significantly between patients and healthy controls (P=0.060).

Genomic DNA served as template for TCR beta VDJ combination and CDR3 sequence profiling. An Illumina HiSeq 2000 was the platform used for TCR repertoire sequencing. The paper's data handling went like this. Repertoires were assessed using TRBV/TRBJ rearrangement plots, CDR3 size and DJ length profiles, and Simpson's diversity index. The most abundant DNA sequence in the deep sequencing data was defined as the immunodominant clone. CDR3 amino acid sequences were checked for sharing across subjects and were also compared against the VDJdb database and published repertoires. The public reads were reanalyzed by TCRdb: fastp trimming at Q25, MiXCR alignment, in-frame beta chains only. Every CDR3 protein is listed once, alongside the most common genes and DNA of its rows. None of the V and J calls come from the authors' own analysis; TCRdb made them. A total of about 160,000 distinct CDR3 sequences appear in this sample, around 43% of them only once. Clones ranked in the top ten supply 3.2% of the sample.

Turning to this clonotype: There is no known antigen for this receptor. No base quality values were provided; no much bigger clone lies one nucleotide off.

Flow cytometry had shown CD8+CD57+ cell expansion in the patients selected for sequencing. Every patient had severe acquired aplastic anemia, diagnosed using the International Study of Aplastic Anemia and Agranulocytosis and Camitta criteria. No therapy had been received by the patients at the time of blood sampling. In the study, sorted CD4+ and CD8+ blood T cells from patients with severe aplastic anemia and from healthy subjects underwent deep sequencing of TCR repertoires. In the USA, patient enrollment took place under clinicaltrials.gov protocols 00001620, 01623167, 00001397, 00071045, 00081523 and 00961064. Ficoll-Paque density gradient centrifugation was used to isolate peripheral blood mononuclear cells. Before DNA was extracted, CD4+ and CD8+ T cells were sorted using either FACS or magnetic beads.

Sequencing used sorted CD4+, CD8+, or CD8+CD57+ T cells (not recorded which) from PBMCs. The V gene is TRBV29-1 and the J gene is TRBJ1-1; no D gene is confidently identified. This TCR came from a human donor with aplastic anemia. The CDR3 reads as follows: CSVEGRAEAFF. The DNA is TGCAGCGTTGAGGGGAGGGCTGAAGCTTTCTTT.